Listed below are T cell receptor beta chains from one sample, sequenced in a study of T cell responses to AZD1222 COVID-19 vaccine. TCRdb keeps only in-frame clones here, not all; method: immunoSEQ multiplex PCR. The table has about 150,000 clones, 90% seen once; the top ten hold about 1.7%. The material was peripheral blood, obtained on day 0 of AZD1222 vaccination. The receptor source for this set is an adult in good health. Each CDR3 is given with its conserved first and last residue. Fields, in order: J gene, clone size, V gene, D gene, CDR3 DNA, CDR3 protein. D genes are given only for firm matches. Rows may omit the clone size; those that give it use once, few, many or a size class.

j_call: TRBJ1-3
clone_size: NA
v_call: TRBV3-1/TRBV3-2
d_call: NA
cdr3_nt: TGTGCCAGCAGCCAAGGGGTGTCTGGAAACACCATATATTTT
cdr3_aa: CASSQGVSGNTIYF

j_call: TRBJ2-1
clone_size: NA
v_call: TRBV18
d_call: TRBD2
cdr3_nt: TGTGCCAGCTCACCACTTCCCCAGAAAGCGGGAGTGACCGATGAGCAGTTCTTC
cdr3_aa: CASSPLPQKAGVTDEQFF

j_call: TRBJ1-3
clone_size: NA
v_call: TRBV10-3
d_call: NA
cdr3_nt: TGTGCCATCAGTGCGCCGACTAGGGGCGCTGGAAACACCATATATTTT
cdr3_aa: CAISAPTRGAGNTIYF

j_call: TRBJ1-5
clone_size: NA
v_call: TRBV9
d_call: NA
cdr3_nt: TGTGCCAGCAGCGGGGCAGGGTATCAGCCCCAGCATTTT
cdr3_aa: CASSGAGYQPQHF

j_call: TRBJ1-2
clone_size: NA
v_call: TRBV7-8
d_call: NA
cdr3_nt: TGTGCCAGCAGCTTTCGCTTCCCCCCTTTCGGCTACACCTTC
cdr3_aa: CASSFRFPPFGYTF

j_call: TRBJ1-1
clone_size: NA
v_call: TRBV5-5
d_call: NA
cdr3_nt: TGTGCCAGCAGCGCGGACGGTCGCTCTAACCCTTTT
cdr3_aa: CASSADGRSNPF

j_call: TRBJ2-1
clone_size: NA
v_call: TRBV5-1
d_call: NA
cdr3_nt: TGCGCCAGCAGCTTGCGGGCAGAGAATGAGCAGTTCTTC
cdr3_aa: CASSLRAENEQFF

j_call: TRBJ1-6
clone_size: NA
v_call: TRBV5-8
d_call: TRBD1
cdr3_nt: TGTGCCAGCAGAGGGGACAGAAATTCACCCCTCCACTTT
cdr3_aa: CASRGDRNSPLHF

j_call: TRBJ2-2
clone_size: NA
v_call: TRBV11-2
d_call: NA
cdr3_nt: TGTGCCAGCAGCTTGGGGGGGGCAACCGGGGAGCTGTTTTTT
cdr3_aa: CASSLGGATGELFF

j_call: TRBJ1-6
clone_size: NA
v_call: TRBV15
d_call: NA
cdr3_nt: TGTGCCACCAGCAGGGGAACAGGGAATTCACCCCTCCACTTT
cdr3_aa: CATSRGTGNSPLHF

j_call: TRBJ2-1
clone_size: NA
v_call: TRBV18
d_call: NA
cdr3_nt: TGTGCCAGCTCACCGTTCACGGCGGCCTACAATGAGCAGTTCTTC
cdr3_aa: CASSPFTAAYNEQFF

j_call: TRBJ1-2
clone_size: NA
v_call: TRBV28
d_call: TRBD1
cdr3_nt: TGTGCCAGCAGCCCCCAGGGCAGGGGGAGAGAGTATGGCTACACCTTC
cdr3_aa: CASSPQGRGREYGYTF

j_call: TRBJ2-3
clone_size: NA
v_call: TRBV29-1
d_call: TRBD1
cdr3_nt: TGCAGCGTTGATGGACTCCCGGACAGGAGCACAGATACGCAGTATTTT
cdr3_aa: CSVDGLPDRSTDTQYF

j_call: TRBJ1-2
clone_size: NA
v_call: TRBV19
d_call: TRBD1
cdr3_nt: TGTGCCAGTAGTATTAAGGCTATCGGACAGGCCAACTATGGCTACACCTTC
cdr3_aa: CASSIKAIGQANYGYTF

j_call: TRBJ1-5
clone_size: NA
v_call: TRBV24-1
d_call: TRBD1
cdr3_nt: TGTGCCACCAGGGCCGGACAGGGGCTTTTTCAGCCCCAGCATTTT
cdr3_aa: CATRAGQGLFQPQHF

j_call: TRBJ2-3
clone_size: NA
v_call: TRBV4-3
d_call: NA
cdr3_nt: TGCGCCAGCAGCCAGGAAGACCGGGGTACGCAGTATTTT
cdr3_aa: CASSQEDRGTQYF

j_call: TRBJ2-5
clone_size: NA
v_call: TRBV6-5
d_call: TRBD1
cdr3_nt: TGTGCCAGCAGTTACGGGACAGGGGGCGTGACCCAGTACTTC
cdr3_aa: CASSYGTGGVTQYF

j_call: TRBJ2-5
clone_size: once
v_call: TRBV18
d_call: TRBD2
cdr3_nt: TGTGCCAGCTCACGAGGGACTAGCGGGACAGAGACCCAGTACTTC
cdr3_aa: CASSRGTSGTETQYF

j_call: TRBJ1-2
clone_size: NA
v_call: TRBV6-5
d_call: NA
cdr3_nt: TGTGCCAGCAGAAGCCTCGGGGTTAACTATGGCTACACCTTC
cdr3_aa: CASRSLGVNYGYTF

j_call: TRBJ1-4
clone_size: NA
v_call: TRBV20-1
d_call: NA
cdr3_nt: TGCAGTGCTAGATATGGTGAAAAACTGTTTTTT
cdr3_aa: CSARYGEKLFF

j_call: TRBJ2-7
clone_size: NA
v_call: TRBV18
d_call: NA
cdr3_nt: TGTGCCAGCTCACCGGAAGTAGACAGCTCCTACGAGCAGTACTTC
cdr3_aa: CASSPEVDSSYEQYF

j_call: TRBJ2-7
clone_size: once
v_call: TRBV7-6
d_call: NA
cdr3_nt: TGTGCCAGCAGCGATGAAAAGAACGAGCAGTACTTC
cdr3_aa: CASSDEKNEQYF

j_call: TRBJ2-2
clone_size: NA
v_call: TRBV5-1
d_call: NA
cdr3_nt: TGCGCCAGCAGCTTGAGAGGGGGCACCGGGGAGCTGTTTTTT
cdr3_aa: CASSLRGGTGELFF

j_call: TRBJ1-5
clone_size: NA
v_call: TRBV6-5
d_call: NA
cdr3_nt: TGTGCCACCCGTAGTTATAGCAATCAGCCCCAGCATTTT
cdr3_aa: CATRSYSNQPQHF

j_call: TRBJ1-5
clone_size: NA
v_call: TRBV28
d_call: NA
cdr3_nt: TGTGCCAGCAGTTTATCGGGTGCAGGTCAGCCCCAGCATTTT
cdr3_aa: CASSLSGAGQPQHF

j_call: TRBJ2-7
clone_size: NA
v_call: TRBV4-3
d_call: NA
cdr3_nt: TGCGCCAGCAGCCAAGAATTGGGACATAACGGCGAGCAGTACTTC
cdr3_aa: CASSQELGHNGEQYF

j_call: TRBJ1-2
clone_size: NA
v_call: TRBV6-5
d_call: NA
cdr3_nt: TGTGCCAGCAGTTACTCCGGAGCTAACTATGGCTACACCTTC
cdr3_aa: CASSYSGANYGYTF

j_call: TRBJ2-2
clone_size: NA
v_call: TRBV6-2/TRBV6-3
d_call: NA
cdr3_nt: TGTGCCAGCAGTGATTCTCGACAGGCCTCCGGGGAGCTGTTTTTT
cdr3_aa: CASSDSRQASGELFF

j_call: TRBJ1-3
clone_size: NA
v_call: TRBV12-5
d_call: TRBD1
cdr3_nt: TGTGCTAGTGGTTTGAGCCCAGGGGGCACCTTCTCTGGAAACACCATATATTTT
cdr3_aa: CASGLSPGGTFSGNTIYF

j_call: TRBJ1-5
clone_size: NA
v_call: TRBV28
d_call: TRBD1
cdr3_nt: TGTGCCAGCAGTCTATTCCCAACCCCTGGACAGGGGAGAGCTATTGGGAGCAATCAGCCCCAGCATTTT
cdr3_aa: CASSLFPTPGQGRAIGSNQPQHF

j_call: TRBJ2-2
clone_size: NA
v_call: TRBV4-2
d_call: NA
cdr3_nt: TGTGCCAGCAGCCAGCGCGCCACCGGGGAGCTGTTTTTT
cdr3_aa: CASSQRATGELFF

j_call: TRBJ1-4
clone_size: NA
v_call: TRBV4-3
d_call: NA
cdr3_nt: TGCGCCAGCAGTCCGACTGCAACTAATGAAAAACTGTTTTTT
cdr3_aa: CASSPTATNEKLFF

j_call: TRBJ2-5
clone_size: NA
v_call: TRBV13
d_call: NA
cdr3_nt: TGTGCCAGCAGCTTAGGGCAGGGGAGAAGAGAGACCCAGTACTTC
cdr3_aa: CASSLGQGRRETQYF

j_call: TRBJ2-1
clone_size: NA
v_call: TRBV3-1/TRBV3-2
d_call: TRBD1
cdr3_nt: TGTGCCAGCAGCCAGTATACAGGGGGAGCTACGAATGAGCAGTTCTTC
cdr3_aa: CASSQYTGGATNEQFF

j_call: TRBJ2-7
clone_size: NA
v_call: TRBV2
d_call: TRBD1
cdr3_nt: TGTGCCAGCACCCGACAGGGGGAACGGAGCGAGCAGTACTTC
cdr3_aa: CASTRQGERSEQYF

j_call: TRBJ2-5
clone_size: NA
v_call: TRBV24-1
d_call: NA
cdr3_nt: TGTGCCACCAGTGATTGGGAGACCCAGTACTTC
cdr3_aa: CATSDWETQYF

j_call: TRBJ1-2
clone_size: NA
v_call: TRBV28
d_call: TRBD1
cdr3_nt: TGTGCCAGCAGCCAAGGGGGGACAGGGGGCTTTGGCTACACCTTC
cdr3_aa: CASSQGGTGGFGYTF

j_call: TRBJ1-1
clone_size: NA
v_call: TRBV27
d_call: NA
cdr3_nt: TGTGCCAGCAGTTTTAGGGGGGCAACCACTGAAGCTTTCTTT
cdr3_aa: CASSFRGATTEAFF

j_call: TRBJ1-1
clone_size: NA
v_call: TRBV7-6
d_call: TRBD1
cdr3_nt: TGTGCCAGCAGTTTGGGGGACAGACCGAACACTGAAGCTTTCTTT
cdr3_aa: CASSLGDRPNTEAFF

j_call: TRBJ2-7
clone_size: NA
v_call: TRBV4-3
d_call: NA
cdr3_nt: TGCGCCAGCAGCCAAGAATTAGACAGCCGAGCTTACGAGCAGTACTTC
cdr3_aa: CASSQELDSRAYEQYF

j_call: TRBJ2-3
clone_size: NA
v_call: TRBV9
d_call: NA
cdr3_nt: TGTGCCAGCAGCGTAAGTCTCGAAAGTTCAGATACGCAGTATTTT
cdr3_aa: CASSVSLESSDTQYF

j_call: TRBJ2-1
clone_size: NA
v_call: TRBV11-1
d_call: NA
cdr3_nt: TGTGCCAGCAGCTTTGTAGGCTACAATGAGCAGTTCTTC
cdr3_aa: CASSFVGYNEQFF

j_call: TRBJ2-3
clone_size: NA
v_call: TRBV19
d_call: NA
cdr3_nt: TGTGCCAGTAGTATTAGGATCGCAGATACGCAGTATTTT
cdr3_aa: CASSIRIADTQYF

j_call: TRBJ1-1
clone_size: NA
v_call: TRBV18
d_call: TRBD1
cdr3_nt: TGTGCCAGCTCACCAGGGACAGGGACCCAGGGAACTTTCTTT
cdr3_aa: CASSPGTGTQGTFF

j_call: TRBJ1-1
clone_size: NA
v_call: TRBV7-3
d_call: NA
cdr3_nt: TGTGCCAGCAGCTTCCACCAGAACACTGAAGCTTTCTTT
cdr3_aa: CASSFHQNTEAFF

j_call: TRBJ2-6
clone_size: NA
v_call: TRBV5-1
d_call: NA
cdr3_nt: TGCGCCAGCAGCTTTGGGGGTTCTGGGGCCAACGTCCTGACTTTC
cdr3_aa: CASSFGGSGANVLTF

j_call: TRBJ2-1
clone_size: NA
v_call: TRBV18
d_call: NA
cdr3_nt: TGTGCCAGCTCACCACAACGACCGGAGTACAATGAGCAGTTCTTC
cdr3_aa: CASSPQRPEYNEQFF

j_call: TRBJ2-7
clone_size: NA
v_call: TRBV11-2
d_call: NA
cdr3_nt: TGTGCCAGCAGCTTAGTTCAGGCCTCCTACGAGCAGTACTTC
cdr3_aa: CASSLVQASYEQYF

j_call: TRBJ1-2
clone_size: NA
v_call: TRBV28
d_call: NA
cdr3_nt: TGTGCCAGCAGTTTATCAGGATTGGGCAGCTATGGCTACACCTTC
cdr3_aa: CASSLSGLGSYGYTF

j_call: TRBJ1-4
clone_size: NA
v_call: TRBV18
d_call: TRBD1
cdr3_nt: TGTGCCAGCTCACCAACAGGGGAGGCTAATGAAAAACTGTTTTTT
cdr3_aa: CASSPTGEANEKLFF

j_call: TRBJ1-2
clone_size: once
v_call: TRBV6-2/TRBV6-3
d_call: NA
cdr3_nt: TGTGCCAGCAGTTACTCGTTCGGGGACGGCTACACCTTC
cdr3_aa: CASSYSFGDGYTF

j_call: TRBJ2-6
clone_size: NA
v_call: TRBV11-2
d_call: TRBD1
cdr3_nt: TGTGCCAGCAGCTTAGATCTGGGACAGCTCTCTGGGGCCAACGTCCTGACTTTC
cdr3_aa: CASSLDLGQLSGANVLTF

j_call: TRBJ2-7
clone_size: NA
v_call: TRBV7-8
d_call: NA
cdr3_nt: TGTGCCAGCAGCATCAGCGGGTCCTACGAGCAGTACTTC
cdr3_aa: CASSISGSYEQYF

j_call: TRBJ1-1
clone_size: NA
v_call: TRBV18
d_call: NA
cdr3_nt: TGTGCCAGCTCACCCAATACAGGGATCACTGAAGCTTTCTTT
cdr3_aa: CASSPNTGITEAFF